Shown below are 13 T cell receptor beta chains from a single sample sequenced in a study of blood T cell repertoires in COVID-19 (dated by TCRdb to the early 2020s). Receptor libraries were prepared by the immunoSEQ multiplex PCR assay. TCRdb limited this immuneACCESS table to in-frame rearrangements with V and J called. A share of clones is missing; checked studies link under half to unresolved V genes, and the rest is unexplained. The sample records some 210,000 clones, around 88% of which are singletons. The ten largest clonotypes hold less than 3.5% of the sample. Sequencing was carried out using peripheral blood. The receptors stem from a man aged 45-60 years with active or convalescent COVID-19.

The V call is TRBV10-3, the J call TRBJ2-1; 9 bases line up with TRBD1. Trimming removed 5 bases from V and 8 bases from J; junction bases left unmatched: 4. Looked up from germline, CDR1 is ENHRY and CDR2 is SYGVKD. The CDR3 extends over 13 amino acids. CDR3 sequence (DNA): TGTGCCATCAGTCGGGACAGGGACGATGAGCAGTTCTTC. Protein product: CAISRDRDDEQFF.

The chain uses TRBV5-6 and TRBJ1-1, with D perhaps TRBD1 (6 bases). Trimming stripped 3 bases from V and 4 bases from J, with 13 bases between. This CDR3 has 14 residues. Germline V lookup: CDR1 SGHDT, CDR2 YYEEEE. The CDR3 reads CASSYRVWGTEAFF. As DNA, the CDR3 is TGTGCCAGCAGCTACAGGGTCTGGGGCACTGAAGCTTTCTTT.

The chain's CDR3 is CAWISQGSATNEKLFF. CDR3 in DNA: TGTGCCTGGATCTCTCAGGGGTCCGCAACTAATGAAAAACTGTTTTTT. The J gene is TRBJ1-4, the V gene TRBV30, with D possibly being TRBD1 (6 bases). This CDR3 region has 16 residues. From germline, CDR1 is GTSNPN and CDR2 SVGIG (reference sequence). V was cut by 4 bases and J by 0 bases, with 15 bases left in between.

There are a few counts of this clone. V is TRBV11-3 and J is TRBJ2-1, with 10 bases aligning to TRBD1. This CDR3 has 16 amino acids. Unmatched junction bases numbered 10, after V lost 5 bases and J lost 6 bases. Germline loops: CDR1 SGHNT, CDR2 YENEEA. CDR3 nucleotide sequence: TGTGCCAGCAGCCTGGTACTGGACAGGGGGGGCAATGAGCAGTTCTTC. Its translation: CASSLVLDRGGNEQFF.

The genes are TRBV30 and TRBJ1-4; 7 bases agree with TRBD1. CDR3 length: 12 amino acids. Germline V gene data show CDR1 as GTSNPN and CDR2 as SVGIG (reference sequence). With V trimmed by 5 bases and J by 7 bases, 4 bases remained unmatched. CDR3 region: CAWSTGSEKLFF. The CDR3 nucleotides read TGTGCCTGGTCGACAGGGTCTGAAAAACTGTTTTTT. The whole variable domain, remainder taken from reference TRBV30 and TRBJ1-4, is SQTIHQWPATLVQPVGSPLSLECTVEGTSNPNLYWYRQAAGRGLQLLFYSVGIGQISSEVPQNLSASRPQDRQFILSSKKLLLSDSGFYLCAWSTGSEKLFFGSGTQLSVL.

The chain employs TRBV29-1 and TRBJ1-2, with unresolved D. Germline loops: CDR1 SQVTM, CDR2 ANQGSEA. V was trimmed by 0 bases and J by 5 bases, leaving 7 bases between them. The CDR3 totals 12 residues. The CDR3: CSVEDNRYGYTF. CDR3 in DNA: TGCAGCGTTGAAGATAACAGATATGGCTACACCTTC.

This clone was seen a single time. The chain has TRBV3-1 (or the pseudogene TRBV3-2) and TRBJ2-7, with 11 positions matching TRBD2. CDR3 size: 18 residues. Germline loops: CDR1 LGHDT, CDR2 YNNKEL (reference sequence). The ends lost 3 bases at V and 4 bases at J; junction bases unmatched: 14. The CDR3 region has the DNA TGTGCCAGCAGCCAGGGAACTAGCGGGAGCCGGTTGATTTACGAGCAGTACTTC. This codes for CASSQGTSGSRLIYEQYF.

The chain combines TRBV18 with TRBJ2-5, with 10 bases identical to TRBD2. The germline gives CDR1 KGHSH, CDR2 LQKENI. The CDR3 contains 18 residues. Trimming took 3 bases from V and 2 from J; bases not matched to a gene: 12. This CDR3 is CASSPILLAGVGQETQYF. In nucleotides, the CDR3 is TGTGCCAGCTCACCCATTTTGCTAGCGGGAGTGGGGCAAGAGACCCAGTACTTC. Looking up the rest from reference TRBV18 and TRBJ2-5 gives the full variable domain: NAGVMQNPRHLVRRRGQEARLRCSPMKGHSHVYWYRQLPEEGLKFMVYLQKENIIDESGMPKERFSAEFPKEGPSILRIQQVVRGDSAAYFCASSPILLAGVGQETQYFGPGTRLLVL.

CDR3 bases: TGCGCCAGCAGCCCCCCGGAGGGAGTTGGAGATACGCAGTATTTT. This encodes CASSPPEGVGDTQYF. The rearrangement joins TRBV5-1 to TRBJ2-3; D might be TRBD2 (6 bases). This CDR3 spans 15 amino acids. In germline, CDR1 is SGHRS, CDR2 YFSETQ. Trimming cost V 4 bases and J 5 bases, with 17 bases left between them.

J is TRBJ1-1 and V is TRBV5-5; unclear D gene. The CDR3 has 14 residues. The V end was cut by 0 bases, the J end by 0 bases, with 6 bases between. Germline CDR1 and CDR2: SGHKS and YYEKEE (reference sequence). CDR3 amino acids: CASSLAGMNTEAFF. CDR3 DNA: TGTGCCAGCAGCTTGGCAGGCATGAACACTGAAGCTTTCTTT. Combining the CDR3 with reference TRBV5-5 and TRBJ1-1 gives the whole variable domain DAGVTQSPTHLIKTRGQQVTLRCSPISGHKSVSWYQQVLGQGPQFIFQYYEKEERGRGNFPDRFSARQFPNYSSELNVNALLLGDSALYLCASSLAGMNTEAFFGQGTRLTVV.

The rearrangement uses TRBV28 and TRBJ1-1; weak D call: TRBD1 (6 bases). The V end lost 4 bases, the J end lost 0 bases, and 18 bases lay between the germline ends. CDR3 size: 17 residues. Per the germline V gene, CDR1 is MDHEN and CDR2 is SYDVKM. CDR3 DNA: TGTGCCAGCAGTTGGGTAGGGACACTAGTACTGAACACTGAAGCTTTCTTT. Translating it yields CASSWVGTLVLNTEAFF.

The chain recombines TRBV18 with TRBJ1-2; D gene unclear. The length of the CDR3 is 15 residues. Trimming pared 9 bases from V and 3 bases from J, leaving 20 bases between. Per the germline V gene, CDR1 is KGHSH and CDR2 is LQKENI. The CDR3 DNA is TGTGCCAGTGCGCCGCAAGCGAGCTCCGACTATGGCTACACCTTC. Translating it yields CASAPQASSDYGYTF.

The rearrangement uses TRBV18 and TRBJ1-4, with D possibly TRBD1 on 6 matching bases. V lost 6 bases, J lost 7 bases, and 15 bases lay in between. CDR1 is KGHSH and CDR2 is LQKENI in the germline V gene. This CDR3 contains 14 residues. The CDR3 DNA is TGTGCCAGCTCGCCCGGACAGAGCGGTGAAAAACTGTTTTTT. It specifies CASSPGQSGEKLFF.